Below, 5 T cell receptor beta chains from the same sample are listed, as sequenced in a study of T cell repertoires in cytomegalovirus infection. Each CDR3 protein gets one entry after TCRdb re-called the reads with MiXCR. Of about 110,000 distinct CDR3 sequences listed, about a tenth were seen once; the top ten hold over 25%. Their target antigens are unknown. Material: PBMCs, sequenced either directly or after in vitro stimulation (not recorded which). These receptors were taken from a human donor in good health (CMV status not recorded). Some clones in this sample may be carry-over from other donors' samples.

This clonotype was found many times. V gene TRBV7-2 combines with J gene TRBJ1-2; 10 nucleotides match TRBD1. Germline CDR1 SGHTA, CDR2 FQGNSA. This CDR3 contains 13 residues. Losses at the gene ends were 5 bases for V and 8 bases for J; bases not matched to a gene: 5. CDR3 protein: CASSPGQGNGYTF. CDR3 in DNA: TGTGCCAGCAGCCCGGGACAGGGGAACGGCTACACCTTC. The full variable domain, with the rest looked up from reference TRBV7-2 and TRBJ1-2, is GAGVSQSPSNKVTEKGKDVELRCDPISGHTALYWYRQSLGQGLEFLIYFQGNSAPDKSGLPSDRFSAERTGGSVSTLTIQRTQQEDSAVYLCASSPGQGNGYTFGSGTRLTVV.

This clonotype was seen many times. The chain employs TRBV4-1 and TRBJ2-5; 8 bases are a match to TRBD1. Germline CDR1 and CDR2: MGHRA and YSYEKL. V gave up 3 bases and J gave up 6 bases; unmatched junction bases: 6. This CDR3 spans 14 amino acids. The CDR3 region is CASSQTGTGKTQYF. Written as DNA, the CDR3 is TGCGCCAGCAGCCAGACAGGGACAGGAAAGACCCAGTACTTC.

This clonotype has just a few counts. V usage is TRBV10-3 and J usage is TRBJ1-1; D is unclear. The ends were cut back, 3 bases at V and 3 bases at J, with 14 bases in the middle. Looked up from germline, CDR1 is ENHRY and CDR2 is SYGVKD. The CDR3 covers 15 residues. The CDR3 bases are TGTGCCATCAGTGACGGGCAAGGGTCCTACACTGAAGCTTTCTTT. Amino acid sequence: CAISDGQGSYTEAFF.

This clonotype was counted at least ten times. This rearrangement joins TRBV4-3 to TRBJ2-3; 13 bases align to TRBD2. The CDR3 totals 17 residues. V gave up 0 bases and J gave up 4 bases; unmatched junction bases: 4. CDR1 and CDR2 from the germline V gene are LGHNA and YSLEER. The CDR3 nucleotides are TGCGCCAGCAGCCAAGAGGGGGGACTAGCGGGACCAGATACGCAGTATTTT. It specifies CASSQEGGLAGPDTQYF.

At least ten counts were recorded for this clonotype. The rearrangement links TRBV7-2 to TRBJ1-6, with 9 bases identical to TRBD1. The ends lost 3 bases at V and 10 bases at J; junction bases unmatched: 13. Germline V gene data show CDR1 as SGHTA and CDR2 as FQGNSA. The CDR3 totals 17 residues. The CDR3 sequence: CASSLFWDRVYVSPLHF. The CDR3 nucleotides read TGTGCCAGCAGCTTGTTTTGGGACAGGGTTTATGTGTCACCCCTCCACTTT.